Detailed here is one T cell receptor (beta chain). The data stem from a study of spatial heterogeneity in lung cancer. About the research overall: The library had UMIs, and each TCR and UMI pair averaged more than ten raw reads.

Indicated time point: blood at routine non-recurrence follow-up after resection. Frozen PBMC, nontumor lung or tumor provided whole RNA, which was sequenced unsorted. The junction had 9 bases not matched to a gene; V was cut back by 2 bases and J by 3 bases. The CDR3 extends over 15 amino acids. Germline V lookup: CDR1 SQVTM, CDR2 ANQGSEA. A unique molecular identifier was attached to every TCR cDNA molecule. One entry per CDR3 protein, called by TCRdb with MiXCR from the 5' RACE reads. Of around 100,000 distinct CDR3 sequences listed, roughly 10% are singletons. The V and J genes are TRBV29-1 and TRBJ2-7; TRBD2 matches 8 bases. Here the sequenced sample was PBMCs, taken at follow-up. The sequence came from a female donor with early-stage non-small cell lung cancer. The CDR3 sequence is CSVESRGGAGYEQYF. CDR3 nucleotides: TGCAGCGTTGAATCCCGGGGGGGCGCCGGCTACGAGCAGTACTTC.